Below, 2 T cell receptor beta chains from the same sample are listed, as sequenced in a study of blood T cells in healthy people across ages. The use of a sample-barcoded 5' primer and a J-beta primer mix characterized a second PCR of roughly 6 to 11 cycles. TCRdb re-derived calls from the 5' RACE reads in MiXCR, one entry per CDR3 protein. The data hold around 850,000 distinct CDR3 sequences, with roughly 35% observed a single time. Sequences were obtained from blood. The receptor set was obtained from a man aged 18 to 29 in good health.

This clonotype was picked up a small number of times. This chain connects TRBV7-9 to TRBJ2-1; D gene unclear. Gene TRBJ2-7 matches the end of the DNA better, so the J call may be wrong. Germline V gives CDR1 SEHNR, CDR2 FQNEAQ (reference sequence). CDR3 size: 14 residues. CDR3 amino acids: CASSLGPRYNEQYF. In DNA form, the CDR3 reads TGTGCCAGCAGCTTAGGCCCAAGATACAATGAGCAGTACTTC.

The chain's CDR3 is CATFWGDSANEQFF. The CDR3 DNA sequence: TGTGCCACCTTTTGGGGGGATTCAGCAAATGAGCAGTTCTTC. The chain is built from TRBV6-2 or TRBV6-3 and TRBJ2-1; D possibly corresponds to TRBD2 (6 bases). Germline CDR1 MNHEY, CDR2 SVGEGT. Between the trimmed V and J ends, which lost 10 bases and 7 bases, there was a span of 20 bases. The CDR3 sequence is 14 residues long.